Listed here are 5 T cell receptor beta chains from one sample, sequenced in a study of T-cell reconstitution after alpha-beta-depleted transplantation in children. Unique molecular identifiers were incorporated when the TCRbeta library was constructed. TCRdb called the PCR reads again in MiXCR, with one record for every CDR3 protein. The sample has 280,000 or so distinct CDR3 sequences, approximately 10% seen once; the top ten hold around a quarter. Source: peripheral blood, taken 180 days after TCRalphabeta/CD19-depleted stem cell transplant. These receptors were taken from a male patient under 10 years old who had a stem cell transplant for chronic granulomatous disease, so the T cells may come from the graft donor.

This sequence joins TRBV5-6 and TRBJ2-7; maybe TRBD2 (6 bases). CDR3 size: 14 residues. Trimming pared 2 bases from V and 4 bases from J, leaving 13 bases between. The germline V gene has CDR1 SGHDT and CDR2 YYEEEE. The CDR3 nucleotides are TGTGCCAGCAGCTTCGGGACTGTTTTTTACGAGCAGTACTTC. This encodes CASSFGTVFYEQYF. Full variable domain (rest looked up from reference TRBV5-6 and TRBJ2-7): DAGVTQSPTHLIKTRGQQVTLRCSPKSGHDTVSWYQQALGQGPQFIFQYYEEEERQRGNFPDRFSGHQFPNYSSELNVNALLLGDSALYLCASSFGTVFYEQYFGPGTRLTVT.

This clonotype has ten or more counts. The chain combines TRBV7-9 with TRBJ2-1, with D uncertain. Trimming took off 5 bases at V and 4 bases at J, with 9 bases between the two ends. The CDR3 has 13 amino acids. Germline-derived CDR1 and CDR2 are SEHNR and FQNEAQ (reference sequence). The CDR3 spells CASSMRPYNEQFF. DNA of the CDR3: TGTGCCAGCAGCATGCGGCCTTACAATGAGCAGTTCTTC. Full variable domain (missing parts from reference TRBV7-9 and TRBJ2-1): DTGVSQNPRHKITKRGQNVTFRCDPISEHNRLYWYRQTLGQGPEFLTYFQNEAQLEKSRLLSDRFSAERPKGSFSTLEIQRTEQGDSAMYLCASSMRPYNEQFFGPGTRLTVL.

This clonotype was found many times. J is TRBJ2-7 and V is TRBV20-1, with a tentative D call TRBD1 (7 bases). Germline V lookup: CDR1 DFQATT, CDR2 SNEGSKA (reference sequence). The CDR3 spans 13 residues. The CDR3, as DNA: TGCAGCGGAGGGACAGACTTCCCCTACGAGCAGTACTTC. This sequence encodes CSGGTDFPYEQYF.

The chain is built from TRBV4-2 and TRBJ2-3; D gene ambiguous. Per the germline V gene, CDR1 is LGHNA and CDR2 is YNFKEQ. Trimming cost V 0 bases and J 11 bases, with 12 bases left between them. This CDR3 is 13 amino acids long. In DNA form, the CDR3 reads TGTGCCAGCAGCCAAGATGAGGCCCATTTGCAGTATTTT. Translating it yields CASSQDEAHLQYF.

This clonotype showed up many times. The chain carries TRBV20-1 and TRBJ2-3; 8 bases line up with TRBD2. J gave up 2 bases and V 6 bases, and 7 bases lay outside the gene matches. This CDR3 comprises 14 residues. The germline V gene encodes CDR1 DFQATT and CDR2 SNEGSKA (reference sequence). The CDR3 DNA reads as TGCAGTGCAAAAGGACTAGCTGTCACAGATACGCAGTATTTT. Its protein is CSAKGLAVTDTQYF.